This is a list of T cell receptor beta chains from one sample in a study of shared clonotypes between healthy human individuals. Some clones are missing from TCRdb's copy, which holds only in-frame ones; the method was immunoSEQ multiplex PCR. The sample shows approximately 2.5 million clones, over 85% of them seen only once. Material for sequencing was naive CD4+ T cells from PBMCs. These receptors all come from a man between 18 and 29 years old in good health. Some clones in this sample may be carry-over from other donors' samples. Each CDR3 is given with its conserved first and last residue. Expanded clones are given a class, and other clones once, few, many or no size at all.

V: TRBV29-1
J: TRBJ2-1
size: NA
CDR3: CSVGPPRGLLVATNNEQFF

V: TRBV28
J: TRBJ1-4
size: NA
CDR3: CASSLRQGTREKLFF

V: TRBV7-2
J: TRBJ2-1
size: NA
CDR3: CASSIHRNPYNEQFF

V: TRBV9
J: TRBJ2-7
size: NA
CDR3: CASSSGGVAYEQYF

V: TRBV7-9
J: TRBJ1-2
size: NA
CDR3: CASSLGGAGAF

V: TRBV6-6
J: TRBJ2-7
size: NA
CDR3: CASSFGTGKYYEQYF

V: TRBV28
J: TRBJ2-3
size: NA
CDR3: CASRPPGWGGSTDTQYF

V: TRBV27
J: TRBJ2-1
size: few
CDR3: CASSLLSGGGEQFF

V: TRBV10-3
J: TRBJ1-1
size: NA
CDR3: CAISEDTEAFF

V: TRBV28
J: TRBJ1-2
size: NA
CDR3: CASSLGTAYGYTF

V: TRBV28
J: TRBJ1-5
size: NA
CDR3: CASSLAGISNQPQHF

V: TRBV20-1
J: TRBJ1-5
size: NA
CDR3: CSARGNQPQHF

V: TRBV5-1
J: TRBJ2-7
size: once
CDR3: CASSPGGAESYEQYF

V: TRBV6-6
J: TRBJ2-5
size: NA
CDR3: CASSSSGSQETQYF